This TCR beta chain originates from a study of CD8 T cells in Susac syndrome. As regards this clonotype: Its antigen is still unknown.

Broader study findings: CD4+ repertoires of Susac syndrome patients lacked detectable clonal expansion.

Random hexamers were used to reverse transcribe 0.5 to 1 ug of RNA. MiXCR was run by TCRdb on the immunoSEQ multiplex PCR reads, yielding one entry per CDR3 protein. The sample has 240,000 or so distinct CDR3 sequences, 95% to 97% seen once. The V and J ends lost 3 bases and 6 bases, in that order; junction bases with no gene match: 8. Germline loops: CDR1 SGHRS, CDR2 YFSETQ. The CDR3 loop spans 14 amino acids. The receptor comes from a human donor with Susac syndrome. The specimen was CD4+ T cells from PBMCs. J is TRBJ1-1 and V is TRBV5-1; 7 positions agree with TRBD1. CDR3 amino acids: CASSSDRAGAEAFF. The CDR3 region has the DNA TGCGCCAGCAGCTCAGACAGGGCGGGTGCTGAAGCTTTCTTT.